This TCR beta chain comes out of a study of PD-1 blockade in classical Hodgkin lymphoma. Germline CDR1 reads MDHEN; CDR2 reads SYDVKM. This CDR3 comprises 12 residues. Trimming removed 5 bases from V and 2 bases from J, with 7 bases in between. Following autologous stem cell transplantation, relapse occurred in every patient, and exposure to brentuximab vedotin varied. TCRdb keeps only in-frame clones here, not all; method: immunoSEQ multiplex PCR. The sample includes tens of thousands of clones, less than 85% of them seen just once. The receptor was isolated from a human donor with classical Hodgkin lymphoma. The chain uses TRBV28 and TRBJ2-7; no clear D. The material sequenced was peripheral blood mononuclear cells (PBMCs), taken before the second cycle of nivolumab. For the CDR3, the DNA is TGTGCCAGCAGTGACACTACCTACGAGCAGTACTTC. As protein: CASSDTTYEQYF.